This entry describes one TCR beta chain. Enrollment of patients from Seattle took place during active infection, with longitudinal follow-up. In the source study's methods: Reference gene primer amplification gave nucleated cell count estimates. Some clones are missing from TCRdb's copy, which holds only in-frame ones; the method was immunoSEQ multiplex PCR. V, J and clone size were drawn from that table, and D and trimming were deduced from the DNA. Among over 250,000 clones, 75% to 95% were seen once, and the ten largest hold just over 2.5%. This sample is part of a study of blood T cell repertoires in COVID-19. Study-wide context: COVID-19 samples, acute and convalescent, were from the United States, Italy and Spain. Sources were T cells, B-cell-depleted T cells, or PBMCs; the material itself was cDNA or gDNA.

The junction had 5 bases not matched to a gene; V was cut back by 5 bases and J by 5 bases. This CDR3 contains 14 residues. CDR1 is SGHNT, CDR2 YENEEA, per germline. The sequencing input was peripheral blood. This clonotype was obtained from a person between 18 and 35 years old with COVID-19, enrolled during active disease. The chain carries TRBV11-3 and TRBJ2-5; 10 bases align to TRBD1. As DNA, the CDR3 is TGTGCCAGCAGCCTCCCGGGACAGGGGGAGACCCAGTACTTC. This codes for CASSLPGQGETQYF.